These T cell receptor beta chains were read from a single sample in a study of neurological immune-mediated disorders. TCRdb analysed the 5' RACE reads with MiXCR anew, one entry per CDR3 protein. The sample shows approximately 80,000 distinct CDR3 sequences, about 4.3% of them seen only once. The sequenced material came from PBMCs. The receptors here all came from a woman in her fifties or sixties with multiple sclerosis. The CDR3 runs from the conserved cysteine through the conserved F or W. Each record gives: V gene, J gene, D gene, clone size, CDR3 DNA, CDR3 protein. A D gene is named only where the DNA matches it firmly. Clone size is given for some rows only: seen once, a few or many times, or a class if the clone is expanded.

TRBV5-6	TRBJ2-5	TRBD1	many	TGTGCCAGCAGCGCCAACAGGGACAGGGGGCAAGAGACCCAGTACTTC	CASSANRDRGQETQYF
TRBV20-1	TRBJ1-5	NA	many	TGCAGTGCCCTGGACAGCGGGAGCAATCAGCCCCAGCATTTT	CSALDSGSNQPQHF
TRBV7-6	TRBJ1-1	NA	many	TGTGCCAGCAGCTTAGTAGGGGTCTCTGAAGCTTTCTTT	CASSLVGVSEAFF
TRBV12-3/TRBV12-4	TRBJ1-1	TRBD1	many	TGTGCCAGCAGTTTCACAGGGGGCATCACTGAAGCTTTCTTT	CASSFTGGITEAFF
TRBV6-5	TRBJ2-1	NA	many	TGTGCCAGCAGTTACTCGGGAGGGGGATGGAATGAGCAGTTCTTC	CASSYSGGGWNEQFF
TRBV18	TRBJ2-7	NA	many	TGTGCCAGCTCACAGGAGCGGGTCTCCTACGAGCAGTACTTC	CASSQERVSYEQYF
TRBV19	TRBJ2-3	TRBD2	NA	TGTGCCAGTACCGAGCGGGGGAGCACAGATACGCAGTATTTT	CASTERGSTDTQYF
TRBV20-1	TRBJ1-2	TRBD1	many	TGCAGTGCCCCCGACAGGGGGCGAACTTTGGACTATGGCTACACCTTC	CSAPDRGRTLDYGYTF
TRBV7-9	TRBJ2-3	NA	NA	TGTGCCAGCAGCTTAGCGGCCGGAAGCACAGATACGCAGTATTTT	CASSLAAGSTDTQYF
TRBV5-1	TRBJ2-7	NA	many	TGCGCCAGCAGCACAGGGACGGATATTACCTACGAGCAGTACTTC	CASSTGTDITYEQYF
TRBV5-1	TRBJ2-7	NA	many	TGCGCCAGCAGCTTGGCCGAGCGGGTAGGCTACGAGCAGTACTTC	CASSLAERVGYEQYF
TRBV12-3/TRBV12-4	TRBJ2-1	NA	many	TGTGCCAGCAGTTTGATGAGCGGCGGAAATAATGAGCAGTTCTTC	CASSLMSGGNNEQFF
TRBV6-5	TRBJ2-6	NA	many	TGTGCCAGCAGTTACTATGACTCTGGGGCCAACGTCCTGACTTTC	CASSYYDSGANVLTF
TRBV19	TRBJ1-1	NA	many	TGTGCCAGTACCCCGCGCGGTACCGACACTGAAGCTTTCTTT	CASTPRGTDTEAFF